This TCR beta chain was found in a study of blood T cell repertoires in COVID-19. The wider study: Some COVID-19 samples were acute and others convalescent; all came from the United States, Italy and Spain. PBMCs, B-cell-depleted T cells, or T cells provided the cDNA or gDNA that made up the material.

The junction had 3 bases not matched to a gene; V was cut back by 2 bases and J by 4 bases. From germline, CDR1 is LGHDT and CDR2 YNNKEL (reference sequence). The length of the CDR3 is 14 residues. Source study methods: Nucleated cell counts were estimated from reference gene primer amplification. Here immunoSEQ multiplex PCR was the method, and the copy in TCRdb shows in-frame clones only, minus some. The V and J calls and the clone size are those of that table, but D and trimming were determined from the DNA. The data contain about 69,000 clones, 60% to 80% of them singletons. Sequenced material: peripheral blood. This receptor was identified in a human donor in a cohort sampled during active COVID-19. The rearrangement links TRBV3-1 (or the pseudogene TRBV3-2) to TRBJ2-3; 7 bases are shared with TRBD1. DNA of the CDR3: TGTGCCAGCAGCCAAAACACAGGGGCAGATACGCAGTATTTT. The encoded protein is CASSQNTGADTQYF.